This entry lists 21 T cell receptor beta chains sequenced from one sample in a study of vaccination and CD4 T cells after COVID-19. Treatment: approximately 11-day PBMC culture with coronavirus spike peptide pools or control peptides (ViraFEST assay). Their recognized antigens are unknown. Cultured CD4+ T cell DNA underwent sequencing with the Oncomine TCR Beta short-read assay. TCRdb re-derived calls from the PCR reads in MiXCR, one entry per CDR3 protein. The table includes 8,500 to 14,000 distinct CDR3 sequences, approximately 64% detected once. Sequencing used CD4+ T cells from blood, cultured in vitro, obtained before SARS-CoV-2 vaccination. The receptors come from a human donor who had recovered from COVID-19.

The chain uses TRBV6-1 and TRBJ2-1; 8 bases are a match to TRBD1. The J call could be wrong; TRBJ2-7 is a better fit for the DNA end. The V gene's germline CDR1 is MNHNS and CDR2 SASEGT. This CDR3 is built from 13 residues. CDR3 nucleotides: TGTGCCAGCAGGACGACAGGGGCGGGCGAGCAGTACTTC. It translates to CASRTTGAGEQYF.

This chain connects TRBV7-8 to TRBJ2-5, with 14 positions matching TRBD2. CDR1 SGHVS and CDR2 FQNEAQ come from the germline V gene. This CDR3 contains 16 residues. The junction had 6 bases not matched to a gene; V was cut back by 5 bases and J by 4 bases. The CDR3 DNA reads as TGTGCCAGCAGCCTGAGACTAGCGGGAGGGAGAGAGACCCAGTACTTC. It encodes CASSLRLAGGRETQYF.

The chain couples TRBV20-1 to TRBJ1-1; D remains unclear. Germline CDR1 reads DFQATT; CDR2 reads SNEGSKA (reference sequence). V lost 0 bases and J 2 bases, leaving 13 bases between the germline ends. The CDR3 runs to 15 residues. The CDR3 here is CSARDLGLFNTEAFF. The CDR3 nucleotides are TGCAGTGCTAGAGATCTAGGGCTTTTTAACACTGAAGCTTTCTTT.

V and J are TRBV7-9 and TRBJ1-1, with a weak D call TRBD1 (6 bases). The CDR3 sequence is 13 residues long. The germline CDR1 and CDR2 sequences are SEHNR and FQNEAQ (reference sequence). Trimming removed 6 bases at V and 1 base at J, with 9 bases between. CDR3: CASSSRGNTEAFF. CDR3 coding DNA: TGTGCCAGCAGTAGCAGGGGGAACACTGAAGCTTTCTTT.

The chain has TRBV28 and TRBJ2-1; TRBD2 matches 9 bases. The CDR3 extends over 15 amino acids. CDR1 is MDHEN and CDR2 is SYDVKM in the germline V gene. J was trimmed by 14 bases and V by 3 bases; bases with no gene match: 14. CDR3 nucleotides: TGTGCCAGCAGTTTCGGAGGGCCGGCGGGAGGGTTTAAGTTCTTC. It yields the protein CASSFGGPAGGFKFF.

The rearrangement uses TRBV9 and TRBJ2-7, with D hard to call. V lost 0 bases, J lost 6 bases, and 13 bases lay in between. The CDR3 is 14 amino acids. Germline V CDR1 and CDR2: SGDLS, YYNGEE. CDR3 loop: CASSVDGPSTEQYF. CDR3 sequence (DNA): TGTGCCAGCAGCGTAGACGGGCCGAGTACCGAGCAGTACTTC. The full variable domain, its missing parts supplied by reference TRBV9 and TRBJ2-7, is DSGVTQTPKHLITATGQRVTLRCSPRSGDLSVYWYQQSLDQGLQFLIQYYNGEERAKGNILERFSAQQFPDLHSELNLSSLELGDSALYFCASSVDGPSTEQYFGPGTRLTVT.

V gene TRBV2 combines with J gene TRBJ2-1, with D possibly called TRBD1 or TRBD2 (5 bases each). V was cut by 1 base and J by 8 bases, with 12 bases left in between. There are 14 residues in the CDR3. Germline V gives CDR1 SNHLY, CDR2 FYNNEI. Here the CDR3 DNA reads TGTGCCAGCAGTGAAGGGGGCCGGGGATATGAGCAGTTCTTC. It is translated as CASSEGGRGYEQFF.

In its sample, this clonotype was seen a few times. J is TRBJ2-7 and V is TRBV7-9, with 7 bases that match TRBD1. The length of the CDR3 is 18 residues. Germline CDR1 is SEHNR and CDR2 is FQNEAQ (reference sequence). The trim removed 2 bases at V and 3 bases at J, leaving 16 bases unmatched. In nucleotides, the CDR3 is TGTGCCAGCAGCTTATTAAGAGGGTCCGGCGCAGGGGGCTACGAGCAGTACTTC. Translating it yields CASSLLRGSGAGGYEQYF.

The CDR3 loop is CASSPVAGGDTQYF. The CDR3 DNA reads TGTGCCAGCAGCCCCGTCGCAGGAGGAGATACGCAGTATTTT. This rearrangement joins TRBV7-3 to TRBJ2-3; possible D gene TRBD2, 5 bases. V gave up 5 bases and J gave up 5 bases, with 14 bases separating them. The germline CDR1 and CDR2 sequences are SGHTA and FQGTGA. There are 14 residues in the CDR3.

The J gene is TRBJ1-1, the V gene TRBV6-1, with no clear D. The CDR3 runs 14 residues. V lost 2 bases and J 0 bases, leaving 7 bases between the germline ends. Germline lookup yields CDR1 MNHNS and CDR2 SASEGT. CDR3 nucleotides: TGTGCCAGCAGTGAACTTCACCTGAACACTGAAGCTTTCTTT. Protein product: CASSELHLNTEAFF.

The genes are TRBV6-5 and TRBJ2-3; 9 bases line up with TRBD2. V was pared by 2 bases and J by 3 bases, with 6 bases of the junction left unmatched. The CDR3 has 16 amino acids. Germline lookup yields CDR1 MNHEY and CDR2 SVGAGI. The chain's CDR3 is CASSYEAGGPTDTQYF. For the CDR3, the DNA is TGTGCCAGCAGTTACGAGGCGGGAGGGCCGACAGATACGCAGTATTTT.

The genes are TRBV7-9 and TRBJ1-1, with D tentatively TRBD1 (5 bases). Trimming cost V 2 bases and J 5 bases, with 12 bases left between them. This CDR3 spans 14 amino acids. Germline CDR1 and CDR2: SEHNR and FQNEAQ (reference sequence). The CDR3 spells CASSLSTPGTEAFF. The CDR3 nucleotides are TGTGCCAGCAGCTTAAGTACGCCAGGGACTGAAGCTTTCTTT.

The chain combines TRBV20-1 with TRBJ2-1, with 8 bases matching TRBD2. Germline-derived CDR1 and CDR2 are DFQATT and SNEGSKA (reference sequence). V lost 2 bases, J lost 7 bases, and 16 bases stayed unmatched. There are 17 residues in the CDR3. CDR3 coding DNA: TGCAGTGCTAGACCAAGAACTAGCGGTACTCTTGATAATGAGCAGTTCTTC. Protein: CSARPRTSGTLDNEQFF.

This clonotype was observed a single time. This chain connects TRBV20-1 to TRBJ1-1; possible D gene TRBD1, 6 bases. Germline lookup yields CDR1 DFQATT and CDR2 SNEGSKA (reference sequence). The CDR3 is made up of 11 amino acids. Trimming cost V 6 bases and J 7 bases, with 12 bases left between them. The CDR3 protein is CSARSDSEAFF. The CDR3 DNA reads TGCAGTGCCCGCTCGGACAGTGAAGCTTTCTTT.

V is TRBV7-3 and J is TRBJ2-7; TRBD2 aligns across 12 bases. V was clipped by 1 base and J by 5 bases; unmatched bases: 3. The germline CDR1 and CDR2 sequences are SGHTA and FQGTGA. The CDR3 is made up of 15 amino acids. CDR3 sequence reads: CASSLNLAGGDEQYF. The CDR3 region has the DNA TGTGCCAGCAGCTTAAATCTAGCGGGAGGGGACGAGCAGTACTTC. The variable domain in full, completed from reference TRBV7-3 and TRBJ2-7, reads GAGVSQTPSNKVTEKGKYVELRCDPISGHTALYWYRQSLGQGPEFLIYFQGTGAADDSGLPNDRFFAVRPEGSVSTLKIQRTERGDSAVYLCASSLNLAGGDEQYFGPGTRLTVT.

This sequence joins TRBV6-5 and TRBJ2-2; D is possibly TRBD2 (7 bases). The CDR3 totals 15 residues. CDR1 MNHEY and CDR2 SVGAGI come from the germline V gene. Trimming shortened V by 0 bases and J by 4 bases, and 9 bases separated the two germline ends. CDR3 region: CASSYSRGGTGELFF. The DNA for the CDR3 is TGTGCCAGCAGTTACTCGAGGGGGGGCACCGGGGAGCTGTTTTTT.

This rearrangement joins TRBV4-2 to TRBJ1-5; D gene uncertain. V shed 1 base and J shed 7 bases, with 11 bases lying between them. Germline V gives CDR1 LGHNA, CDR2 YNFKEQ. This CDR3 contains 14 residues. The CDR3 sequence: CASSQAREGQPQHF. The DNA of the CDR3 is TGTGCCAGCAGCCAAGCCCGGGAAGGACAGCCCCAGCATTTT.

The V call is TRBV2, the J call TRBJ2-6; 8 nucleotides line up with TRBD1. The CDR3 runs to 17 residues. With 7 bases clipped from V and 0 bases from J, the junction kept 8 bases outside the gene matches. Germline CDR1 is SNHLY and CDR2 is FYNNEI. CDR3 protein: CASTLDRVGSGANVLTF. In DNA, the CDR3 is TGTGCCAGCACTCTGGACAGGGTGGGCTCTGGGGCCAACGTCCTGACTTTC.

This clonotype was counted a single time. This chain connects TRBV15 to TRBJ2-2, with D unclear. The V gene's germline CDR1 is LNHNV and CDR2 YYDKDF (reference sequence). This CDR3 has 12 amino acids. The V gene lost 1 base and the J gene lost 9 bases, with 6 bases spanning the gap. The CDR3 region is CATSRVDRELFF. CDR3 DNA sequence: TGTGCCACCAGCAGAGTTGACAGGGAGCTGTTTTTT.

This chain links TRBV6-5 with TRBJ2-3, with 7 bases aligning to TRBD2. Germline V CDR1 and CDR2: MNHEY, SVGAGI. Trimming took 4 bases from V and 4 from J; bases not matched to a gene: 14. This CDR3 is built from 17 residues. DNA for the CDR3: TGTGCCAGCAGTTCCGTGGGGCGGGAGTTTTCCGCAGATACGCAGTATTTT. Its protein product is CASSSVGREFSADTQYF.

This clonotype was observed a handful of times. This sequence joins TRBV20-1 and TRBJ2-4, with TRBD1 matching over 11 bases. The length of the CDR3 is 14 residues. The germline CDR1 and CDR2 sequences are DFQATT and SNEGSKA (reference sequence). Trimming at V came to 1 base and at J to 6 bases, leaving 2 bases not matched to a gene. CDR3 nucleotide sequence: TGCAGTGCTAGAGCGGGACAGGGGGTAAACATTCAGTACTTC. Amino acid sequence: CSARAGQGVNIQYF.